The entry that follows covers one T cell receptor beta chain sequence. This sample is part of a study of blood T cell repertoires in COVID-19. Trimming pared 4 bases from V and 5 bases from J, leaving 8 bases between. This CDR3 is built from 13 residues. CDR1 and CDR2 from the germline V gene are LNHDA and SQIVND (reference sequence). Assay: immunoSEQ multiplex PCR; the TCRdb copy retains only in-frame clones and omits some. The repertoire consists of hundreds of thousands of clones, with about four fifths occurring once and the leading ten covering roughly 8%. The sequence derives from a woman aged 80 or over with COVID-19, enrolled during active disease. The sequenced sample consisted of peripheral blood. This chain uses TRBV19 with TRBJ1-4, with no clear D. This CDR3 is CASSTRGNEKLFF. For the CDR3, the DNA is TGTGCCAGTAGTACCCGCGGAAATGAAAAACTGTTTTTT.